These 32 T cell receptor beta chains originate from one sample sequenced in a study of blood T cell repertoires in COVID-19. Sequencing used immunoSEQ multiplex PCR; TCRdb keeps in-frame clones, though not all of them. Here the sample spans more than 150,000 clones, 60% to 80% being singletons. Specimen: peripheral blood. These receptors were obtained from a woman in her seventies with acute or convalescent COVID-19.

The rearrangement joins TRBV28 to TRBJ2-1; TRBD2 matches at 12 bases. Germline lookup yields CDR1 MDHEN and CDR2 SYDVKM. J gave up 8 bases and V 6 bases, and 8 bases lay outside the gene matches. The CDR3 has 15 residues. CDR3 nucleotide sequence: TGTGCCAGCAGGTCGACTAGCGGGAGAAGGGATGAGCAGTTCTTC. Protein product: CASRSTSGRRDEQFF.

The CDR3 bases are TGCGCCAGCAGCCCCGGGGGGCATCTTGGCTACGAGCAGTACTTC. It is translated as CASSPGGHLGYEQYF. This chain links TRBV5-1 with TRBJ2-7; D possibly corresponds to TRBD2 (7 bases). Trimming took 4 bases from V and 3 from J, leaving 17 bases between them. This CDR3 is built from 15 residues. Germline CDR1 and CDR2: SGHRS and YFSETQ. The complete variable domain, with remaining parts taken from reference TRBV5-1 and TRBJ2-7, reads KAGVTQTPRYLIKTRGQQVTLSCSPISGHRSVSWYQQTPGQGLQFLFEYFSETQRNKGNFPGRFSGRQFSNSRSEMNVSTLELGDSALYLCASSPGGHLGYEQYFGPGTRLTVT.

The chain employs TRBV13 and TRBJ1-6; 7 bases agree with TRBD1. V dropped 4 bases and J dropped 10; count of bases not matched to a gene: 10. Germline lookup yields CDR1 PRHDT and CDR2 FYEKMQ (reference sequence). The CDR3 spans 15 residues. The CDR3 DNA follows: TGTGCCAGCAGCTCCCGGACAGGAGGGGGATCACCCCTCCACTTT. Translated: CASSSRTGGGSPLHF.

The CDR3 DNA is TGTGCCAGCAGTTTGGGAGGGAGAACTGAAGCTTTCTTT. Amino acid sequence: CASSLGGRTEAFF. The rearrangement uses TRBV28 and TRBJ1-1; unclear D gene. Germline assignment: CDR1 MDHEN and CDR2 SYDVKM. Between the trimmed V and J ends, which lost 3 bases and 5 bases, there was a span of 10 bases. The CDR3 has 13 amino acids.

This clone appeared a single time. This rearrangement joins TRBV18 to TRBJ2-5, with TRBD1 matching over 7 bases. The CDR3 loop spans 15 amino acids. CDR1 is KGHSH, CDR2 LQKENI, per germline. J lost 2 bases, V lost 3 bases, and 6 bases had no gene match. The CDR3 region is CASSPGTDPQETQYF. CDR3 coding DNA: TGTGCCAGCTCACCGGGGACAGACCCACAAGAGACCCAGTACTTC.

The chain carries TRBV5-6 and TRBJ2-5; TRBD1 agrees at 11 bases. After removal of 0 bases from V and 5 bases from J, the junction contained 9 bases not matched to a gene. The CDR3 consists of 17 residues. CDR1 and CDR2 from the germline V gene are SGHDT and YYEEEE. Here the CDR3 DNA reads TGTGCCAGCAGCTTGGGGTCATGGACAGGGGGCCAGGAGACCCAGTACTTC. This codes for CASSLGSWTGGQETQYF.

The J gene is TRBJ2-2, the V gene TRBV7-3; 7 nucleotides match TRBD1. The CDR3 consists of 13 residues. V trimming: 5 bases; J trimming: 8 bases; junction bases outside the gene matches: 5. Germline assignment: CDR1 SGHTA and CDR2 FQGTGA. The CDR3 sequence: CASSPQGSGELFF. CDR3 coding DNA: TGTGCCAGCAGCCCACAGGGGTCTGGGGAGCTGTTTTTT.

This chain joins TRBV24-1 and TRBJ1-2, with D unclear. Trimming removed 5 bases from V and 8 bases from J, with 8 bases in between. There are 11 residues in the CDR3. Germline-derived CDR1 and CDR2 are KGHDR and SFDVKD. The CDR3 DNA reads as TGTGCCACCAGTGGTCCAGCGGGCTACACCTTC. Translating gives CATSGPAGYTF.

This chain uses TRBV5-1 with TRBJ2-6, with D perhaps TRBD2 (5 bases). The V end lost 4 bases, the J end lost 0 bases, and 17 bases lay between the germline ends. The CDR3 runs to 18 residues. Per the germline V gene, CDR1 is SGHRS and CDR2 is YFSETQ. In DNA, the CDR3 is TGCGCCAGCAGCCTAGTCCGGGATTCCAGCTCTGGGGCCAACGTCCTGACTTTC. Residues: CASSLVRDSSSGANVLTF.

The chain recombines TRBV6-1 with TRBJ1-2; D unclear. Germline CDR1 reads MNHNS; CDR2 reads SASEGT. This CDR3 has 14 residues. V lost 2 bases to trimming and J lost 11 bases, with 18 bases between them. This CDR3 reads CASSELFGKGTYTF. DNA of the CDR3: TGTGCCAGCAGTGAACTGTTCGGGAAGGGTACATACACCTTC.

The chain recombines TRBV4-2 with TRBJ2-7; 10 positions agree with TRBD2. Germline assignment: CDR1 LGHNA and CDR2 YNFKEQ. CDR3 size: 17 residues. The trim removed 2 bases at V and 2 bases at J, leaving 9 bases unmatched. CDR3 residues: CASSQRATAGGTYEQYF. CDR3 bases: TGTGCCAGCAGCCAACGGGCAACAGCGGGAGGGACCTACGAGCAGTACTTC.

The chain couples TRBV7-9 to TRBJ2-1, with D maybe TRBD2 (6 bases). Germline values: CDR1 SEHNR, CDR2 FQNEAQ (reference sequence). The length of the CDR3 is 12 residues. V lost 5 bases to trimming and J lost 8 bases, with 10 bases between them. DNA for the CDR3: TGTGCCAGCAGCAAAGTAGCGGATGAGCAGTTCTTC. Translating gives CASSKVADEQFF.

The J gene is TRBJ1-4, the V gene TRBV18; D is perhaps TRBD1 (5 bases). Germline V CDR1 and CDR2: KGHSH, LQKENI. This CDR3 has 14 amino acids. V was cut by 2 bases and J by 11 bases, with 15 bases left in between. CDR3 sequence reads: CASSPGGRRGKLFF. CDR3 nucleotide sequence: TGTGCCAGCTCACCAGGGGGACGGCGGGGGAAACTGTTTTTT.

This clone has a single count. This sequence joins TRBV19 and TRBJ2-2, with a weak D call TRBD1 (5 bases). Per the germline V gene, CDR1 is LNHDA and CDR2 is SQIVND (reference sequence). Trimming took 5 bases from V and 1 from J, leaving 8 bases between them. This CDR3 is 14 amino acids long. The CDR3 region is CASSGDRNTGELFF. CDR3 DNA sequence: TGTGCCAGTAGTGGTGACAGGAACACCGGGGAGCTGTTTTTT. The full variable domain, completed using reference TRBV19 and TRBJ2-2, is DGGITQSPKYLFRKEGQNVTLSCEQNLNHDAMYWYRQDPGQGLRLIYYSQIVNDFQKGDIAEGYSVSREKKESFPLTVTSAQKNPTAFYLCASSGDRNTGELFFGEGSRLTVL.

This chain joins TRBV4-2 and TRBJ1-6, with a weak D call TRBD1 (6 bases). V was shortened by 3 bases and J by 6 bases, with 9 bases between the two germline ends. The CDR3 covers 14 residues. Germline loops: CDR1 LGHNA, CDR2 YNFKEQ. Here the CDR3 reads CASSQGAGNSPLHF. The CDR3 nucleotides read TGTGCCAGCAGCCAGGGGGCGGGTAATTCACCCCTCCACTTT.

The rearrangement links TRBV19 to TRBJ1-1, with D perhaps TRBD1 (5 bases). V was cut by 9 bases and J by 11 bases, with 16 bases left in between. The CDR3 length is 11 residues. The germline V gene encodes CDR1 LNHDA and CDR2 SQIVND (reference sequence). CDR3: CARPSGLRAFF. DNA of the CDR3: TGTGCCAGGCCGTCAGGGTTACGGGCTTTCTTT. The complete variable domain, with remaining parts taken from reference TRBV19 and TRBJ1-1, reads DGGITQSPKYLFRKEGQNVTLSCEQNLNHDAMYWYRQDPGQGLRLIYYSQIVNDFQKGDIAEGYSVSREKKESFPLTVTSAQKNPTAFYLCARPSGLRAFFGQGTRLTVV.

Only a few counts were recorded for this clone. The chain recombines TRBV11-3 with TRBJ2-7, with 10 bases matching TRBD2. Germline V gene data show CDR1 as SGHNT and CDR2 as YENEEA. The CDR3 consists of 14 residues. Trimming cost V 5 bases and J 5 bases; bases outside gene matches: 6. CDR3 bases: TGTGCCAGCAGCAGAGGACTAGCGGCTAACGAGCAGTACTTC. Amino acids: CASSRGLAANEQYF.

In the case of this clone: One end of the junction does not line up with germline, which may come from a read error. The gene calls are TRBV27 and TRBJ2-2; D possibly corresponds to TRBD1 (5 bases). The CDR3 contains 16 residues. The germline gives CDR1 MNHEY, CDR2 SMNVEV (reference sequence). The CDR3 is CAGSLFSRVNTGELFF. The DNA for the CDR3 is TGTGCCGGCAGTTTATTCTCCAGGGTTAACACCGGGGAGCTGTTTTTT.

This clone was counted between two and nine times. This rearrangement joins TRBV5-6 to TRBJ2-1; D is undetermined. Trimming took 1 base from V and 3 from J, leaving 14 bases between them. Germline V lookup: CDR1 SGHDT, CDR2 YYEEEE. The CDR3 is 16 amino acids. The CDR3: CASSLFTRSDYNEQFF. In nucleotides, the CDR3 is TGTGCCAGCAGCTTGTTCACGAGGTCCGACTACAATGAGCAGTTCTTC. The entire variable domain, with the rest obtained from reference TRBV5-6 and TRBJ2-1, is as follows: DAGVTQSPTHLIKTRGQQVTLRCSPKSGHDTVSWYQQALGQGPQFIFQYYEEEERQRGNFPDRFSGHQFPNYSSELNVNALLLGDSALYLCASSLFTRSDYNEQFFGPGTRLTVL.

The chain uses TRBV25-1 and TRBJ1-1; TRBD1 agrees at 9 bases. The CDR3 has 15 amino acids. Trimming at V came to 3 bases and at J to 10 bases, leaving 12 bases not matched to a gene. CDR1 is MGHDK, CDR2 SYGVNS, per germline. CDR3 in amino acids: CASSDNDGTGRLAFF. DNA of the CDR3: TGTGCCAGCAGTGACAACGACGGGACAGGGCGTCTAGCTTTCTTT.

This chain's CDR3 is CASSLAGAGTDTQYF. In DNA form, the CDR3 reads TGTGCCAGCAGTTTGGCAGGGGCCGGCACAGATACGCAGTATTTT. The V and J genes are TRBV28 and TRBJ2-3, with D possibly being TRBD1 (6 bases). The germline CDR1 and CDR2 sequences are MDHEN and SYDVKM. The CDR3 spans 15 residues. The V gene lost 3 bases and the J gene lost 1 base, with 11 bases spanning the gap. The complete variable domain, with remaining parts taken from reference TRBV28 and TRBJ2-3, reads DVKVTQSSRYLVKRTGEKVFLECVQDMDHENMFWYRQDPGLGLRLIYFSYDVKMKEKGDIPEGYSVSREKKERFSLILESASTNQTSMYLCASSLAGAGTDTQYFGPGTRLTVL.

V is TRBV6-5 and J is TRBJ1-5; 8 nucleotides match TRBD1. This CDR3 contains 13 residues. Germline V gene data show CDR1 as MNHEY and CDR2 as SVGAGI. V lost 4 bases, J lost 7 bases, and 3 bases stayed unmatched. CDR3 amino acids: CASSSTGEQPQHF. The CDR3 DNA follows: TGTGCCAGCAGTTCGACAGGGGAGCAGCCCCAGCATTTT.

The rearrangement links TRBV9 to TRBJ2-1; D gene ambiguous. V was pared by 0 bases and J by 6 bases, with 7 bases between. The germline gives CDR1 SGDLS, CDR2 YYNGEE. This CDR3 has 13 residues. The CDR3 loop reads CASSVGTTNEQFF. The CDR3 DNA reads as TGTGCCAGCAGCGTAGGCACAACCAATGAGCAGTTCTTC.

This sequence joins TRBV27 and TRBJ1-3; the D gene is possibly TRBD1 (6 bases). The CDR3 has 15 amino acids. V lost 5 bases to trimming and J lost 4 bases, with 15 bases between them. Germline V CDR1 and CDR2: MNHEY, SMNVEV (reference sequence). The CDR3 DNA is TGTGCCAGCAGTCTCTCCGGGACAAGAGGAAACACCATATATTTT. It encodes CASSLSGTRGNTIYF.

The V and J genes are TRBV30 and TRBJ2-7, with D possibly TRBD2 on 5 matching bases. This CDR3 region has 16 residues. In germline, CDR1 is GTSNPN, CDR2 SVGIG (reference sequence). Trimming pared 0 bases from V and 6 bases from J, leaving 21 bases between. The CDR3 DNA reads as TGTGCCTGGAGTGTACTTCACACAGCGAGGGCCGGCGAGCAGTACTTC. Its translation: CAWSVLHTARAGEQYF.

The chain is built from TRBV5-1 and TRBJ2-1; 9 bases align to TRBD2. The germline gives CDR1 SGHRS, CDR2 YFSETQ. This CDR3 is built from 14 residues. V lost 2 bases, J lost 7 bases, and 4 bases stayed unmatched. The CDR3 loop reads CASSFRLAVNEQFF. The CDR3 DNA is TGCGCCAGCAGCTTTAGACTAGCGGTTAATGAGCAGTTCTTC.

This clone turned up a few times. V and J are TRBV4-1 and TRBJ2-7; no firm D call. The CDR3 runs 14 residues. V shed 0 bases and J shed 1 base, with 7 bases lying between them. In germline, CDR1 is MGHRA, CDR2 YSYEKL. The CDR3 DNA follows: TGCGCCAGCAGCCAAGATCCAGCGTCCTACGAGCAGTACTTC. It is translated as CASSQDPASYEQYF.

The gene calls are TRBV27 and TRBJ1-6; 8 bases line up with TRBD1. The germline V gene has CDR1 MNHEY and CDR2 SMNVEV (reference sequence). V lost 6 bases and J lost 10; bases outside the gene matches: 8. The CDR3 runs 14 residues. Here the CDR3 reads CASRSDRGSSPLHF. The CDR3 nucleotides read TGTGCCAGCAGATCCGACAGGGGCTCCTCACCCCTCCACTTT.

The J gene is TRBJ2-7, the V gene TRBV29-1, with TRBD2 matching over 9 bases. Trimming at V came to 4 bases and at J to 10 bases, leaving 5 bases not matched to a gene. Germline assignment: CDR1 SQVTM and CDR2 ANQGSEA. The CDR3 runs to 11 residues. DNA for the CDR3: TGCAGCGTTGCCACTAGCGGGCTACAGTACTTC. It yields the protein CSVATSGLQYF.

The rearrangement joins TRBV5-1 to TRBJ2-2, with 7 bases fitting TRBD1. With 0 bases clipped from V and 5 bases from J, the junction kept 7 bases outside the gene matches. The CDR3 is made up of 16 amino acids. The V gene's germline CDR1 is SGHRS and CDR2 YFSETQ. CDR3 protein: CASSLDTGAFTGELFF. In DNA form, the CDR3 reads TGCGCCAGCAGCTTGGATACAGGGGCTTTTACCGGGGAGCTGTTTTTT.

The CDR3 DNA reads TGCGCCAGCAGCGAAGGACTAGCGGGAGCTGAGCAGTTCTTC. Encoded protein: CASSEGLAGAEQFF. This chain uses TRBV5-1 with TRBJ2-1, with TRBD2 matching over 13 bases. V lost 4 bases and J lost 9; bases outside the gene matches: 4. Germline CDR1 is SGHRS and CDR2 is YFSETQ. This CDR3 has 14 amino acids. Full variable domain (outside the CDR3, taken from reference TRBV5-1 and TRBJ2-1): KAGVTQTPRYLIKTRGQQVTLSCSPISGHRSVSWYQQTPGQGLQFLFEYFSETQRNKGNFPGRFSGRQFSNSRSEMNVSTLELGDSALYLCASSEGLAGAEQFFGPGTRLTVL.

The chain combines TRBV2 with TRBJ2-3, with D tentatively TRBD1 (5 bases). The ends were cut back, 4 bases at V and 9 bases at J, with 17 bases in the middle. Per the germline V gene, CDR1 is SNHLY and CDR2 is FYNNEI. This CDR3 contains 14 residues. The chain's CDR3 is CASSGDQGFNTQYF. CDR3 sequence (DNA): TGTGCCAGCAGTGGTGATCAGGGCTTTAACACGCAGTATTTT.